The rows below give T cell receptor beta chains drawn from one sample of a study of T cell responses to AZD1222 COVID-19 vaccine. Method: immunoSEQ multiplex PCR; TCRdb's copy keeps in-frame clones and lacks some. The table records 150,000 to 200,000 clones, around 90% of them present only once. Sample: peripheral blood, taken on day 0 of AZD1222 vaccination. Receptors were obtained from an adult in good health. The CDR3 runs from the conserved cysteine through the conserved F or W. The order of the fields is V gene, CDR3 length, D gene, clone size, J gene, CDR3 protein, CDR3 DNA. D genes are given only for firm matches. Where a row states a size, it is once, few, many or the class of an expanded clone; other rows omit it.

V gene: TRBV6-5
CDR3 length: 13
D gene: -
clone size: once
J gene: TRBJ2-3
CDR3 protein: CASSYSMSQTQYF
CDR3 DNA: TGTGCCAGCAGTTACTCAATGTCGCAAACGCAGTATTTT

V gene: TRBV27
CDR3 length: 15
D gene: TRBD2
clone size: -
J gene: TRBJ2-7
CDR3 protein: CASSFQREGSYEQYF
CDR3 DNA: TGTGCCAGCAGTTTTCAGCGGGAGGGTAGCTACGAGCAGTACTTC

V gene: TRBV6-5
CDR3 length: 14
D gene: -
clone size: -
J gene: TRBJ1-1
CDR3 protein: CASSYLGLNTEAFF
CDR3 DNA: TGTGCCAGCAGTTATTTAGGGTTGAACACTGAAGCTTTCTTT

V gene: TRBV28
CDR3 length: 16
D gene: TRBD1
clone size: -
J gene: TRBJ1-2
CDR3 protein: CASSLSGGDGYYGYTF
CDR3 DNA: TGTGCCAGCAGTTTATCAGGGGGTGATGGGTACTATGGCTACACCTTC

V gene: TRBV3-1/TRBV3-2
CDR3 length: 15
D gene: TRBD2
clone size: -
J gene: TRBJ2-7
CDR3 protein: CASSQGLAGVTEQYF
CDR3 DNA: TGTGCCAGCAGCCAAGGGCTAGCGGGAGTCACCGAGCAGTACTTC

V gene: TRBV5-1
CDR3 length: 15
D gene: TRBD2
clone size: -
J gene: TRBJ2-7
CDR3 protein: CASRALLAGYYEQYF
CDR3 DNA: TGCGCCAGCAGGGCGTTACTAGCGGGATATTACGAGCAGTACTTC

V gene: TRBV5-1
CDR3 length: 13
D gene: -
clone size: -
J gene: TRBJ1-1
CDR3 protein: CASSLNEGAEAFF
CDR3 DNA: TGCGCCAGCAGCCTAAATGAGGGAGCCGAAGCTTTCTTT

V gene: TRBV21-1
CDR3 length: 16
D gene: -
clone size: -
J gene: TRBJ2-7
CDR3 protein: CASSKEHGPRAYEQYF
CDR3 DNA: TGTGCCAGCAGCAAGGAACACGGCCCCAGGGCGTACGAGCAGTACTTC

V gene: TRBV4-2
CDR3 length: 17
D gene: -
clone size: -
J gene: TRBJ2-1
CDR3 protein: CASSQAWDLVNYNEQFF
CDR3 DNA: TGTGCCAGCAGCCAAGCCTGGGACCTAGTGAACTACAATGAGCAGTTCTTC

V gene: TRBV19
CDR3 length: 16
D gene: -
clone size: once
J gene: TRBJ1-5
CDR3 protein: CASTRMGLNGNQPQHF
CDR3 DNA: TGTGCCAGTACAAGGATGGGGTTGAACGGCAATCAGCCCCAGCATTTT

V gene: TRBV2
CDR3 length: 14
D gene: -
clone size: -
J gene: TRBJ2-7
CDR3 protein: CASSLEKGSYEQYF
CDR3 DNA: TGTGCCAGCAGCCTGGAGAAGGGCTCCTACGAGCAGTACTTC

V gene: TRBV7-9
CDR3 length: 17
D gene: TRBD2
clone size: -
J gene: TRBJ2-7
CDR3 protein: CASSSGLAGGRRVEQYF
CDR3 DNA: TGTGCCAGCAGCTCGGGACTAGCGGGAGGACGCCGGGTCGAGCAGTACTTC

V gene: TRBV5-5
CDR3 length: 13
D gene: -
clone size: -
J gene: TRBJ1-2
CDR3 protein: CASSPGASYGYTF
CDR3 DNA: TGTGCCAGCAGCCCGGGGGCGAGCTATGGCTACACCTTC

V gene: TRBV7-2
CDR3 length: 14
D gene: -
clone size: -
J gene: TRBJ1-2
CDR3 protein: CASSPSGLLYGYTF
CDR3 DNA: TGTGCCAGCAGCCCCTCGGGTCTCCTTTATGGCTACACCTTC

V gene: TRBV19
CDR3 length: 16
D gene: -
clone size: -
J gene: TRBJ2-2
CDR3 protein: CASRNIAARGRGELFF
CDR3 DNA: TGTGCCAGTAGAAACATAGCGGCCCGGGGGCGCGGGGAGCTGTTTTTT

V gene: TRBV11-2
CDR3 length: 15
D gene: -
clone size: -
J gene: TRBJ2-7
CDR3 protein: CASTPAGYSTYEQYF
CDR3 DNA: TGTGCCAGCACCCCCGCGGGCTATTCAACTTACGAGCAGTACTTC

V gene: TRBV5-1
CDR3 length: 14
D gene: -
clone size: -
J gene: TRBJ1-2
CDR3 protein: CASSLVGNNYGYTF
CDR3 DNA: TGCGCCAGCAGCTTGGTGGGGAACAACTATGGCTACACCTTC

V gene: TRBV6-5
CDR3 length: 14
D gene: -
clone size: -
J gene: TRBJ2-4
CDR3 protein: CASSYRQTKNIQYF
CDR3 DNA: TGTGCCAGCAGTTACCGGCAGACCAAAAACATTCAGTACTTC

V gene: TRBV7-3
CDR3 length: 13
D gene: -
clone size: -
J gene: TRBJ2-7
CDR3 protein: CASSSTDSYEQYF
CDR3 DNA: TGTGCCAGCAGCTCCACCGACTCCTACGAGCAGTACTTC

V gene: TRBV5-5
CDR3 length: 11
D gene: -
clone size: -
J gene: TRBJ2-1
CDR3 protein: CASALSNEQFF
CDR3 DNA: TGTGCCAGCGCCCTAAGCAATGAGCAGTTCTTC

V gene: TRBV4-1
CDR3 length: 20
D gene: -
clone size: few
J gene: TRBJ1-3
CDR3 protein: CASSQDSTGRVRSSGNTIYF
CDR3 DNA: TGCGCCAGCAGCCAAGATTCCACAGGGCGCGTACGTAGCTCTGGAAACACCATATATTTT

V gene: TRBV29-1
CDR3 length: 14
D gene: -
clone size: -
J gene: TRBJ2-7
CDR3 protein: CSVALSGEPYEQYF
CDR3 DNA: TGCAGCGTTGCTCTCTCCGGGGAACCCTACGAGCAGTACTTC

V gene: TRBV14
CDR3 length: 18
D gene: -
clone size: -
J gene: TRBJ1-1
CDR3 protein: CASSQDGNRHTMNTEAFF
CDR3 DNA: TGTGCCAGCAGCCAAGATGGGAACAGACACACCATGAACACTGAAGCTTTCTTT

V gene: TRBV6-5
CDR3 length: 11
D gene: -
clone size: -
J gene: TRBJ2-1
CDR3 protein: CATTFLNEQFF
CDR3 DNA: TGTGCCACCACCTTCTTGAATGAGCAGTTCTTC

V gene: TRBV30
CDR3 length: 11
D gene: -
clone size: -
J gene: TRBJ1-1
CDR3 protein: CAWSGGVEAFF
CDR3 DNA: TGTGCCTGGAGCGGGGGAGTTGAAGCTTTCTTT

V gene: TRBV18
CDR3 length: 15
D gene: TRBD1
clone size: -
J gene: TRBJ1-1
CDR3 protein: CASSRETGQNTEAFF
CDR3 DNA: TGTGCCAGCTCCCGGGAGACAGGGCAGAACACTGAAGCTTTCTTT

V gene: TRBV28
CDR3 length: 13
D gene: -
clone size: -
J gene: TRBJ1-2
CDR3 protein: CATMEERFYGYTF
CDR3 DNA: TGTGCCACCATGGAGGAGCGCTTCTATGGCTACACCTTC

V gene: TRBV11-2
CDR3 length: 13
D gene: -
clone size: -
J gene: TRBJ2-7
CDR3 protein: CASSLAGAHEQYF
CDR3 DNA: TGTGCCAGCAGCTTAGCAGGGGCCCACGAGCAGTACTTC

V gene: TRBV5-1
CDR3 length: 14
D gene: TRBD1
clone size: -
J gene: TRBJ1-2
CDR3 protein: CASSVDRGPYGYTF
CDR3 DNA: TGCGCCAGCAGCGTGGACAGGGGACCTTATGGCTACACCTTC

V gene: TRBV7-2
CDR3 length: 15
D gene: -
clone size: -
J gene: TRBJ2-2
CDR3 protein: CASTVPGTHTGELFF
CDR3 DNA: TGTGCCAGCACCGTACCCGGGACCCACACCGGGGAGCTGTTTTTT

V gene: TRBV20-1
CDR3 length: 13
D gene: -
clone size: -
J gene: TRBJ2-7
CDR3 protein: CSASRGRSNEQYF
CDR3 DNA: TGCAGTGCTAGTAGAGGGAGAAGCAACGAGCAGTACTTC

V gene: TRBV7-2
CDR3 length: 12
D gene: -
clone size: -
J gene: TRBJ2-1
CDR3 protein: CASSTTHYEQFF
CDR3 DNA: TGTGCCAGCAGCACAACTCACTATGAGCAGTTCTTC

V gene: TRBV6-5
CDR3 length: 14
D gene: -
clone size: -
J gene: TRBJ2-5
CDR3 protein: CASRAGSTLETQYF
CDR3 DNA: TGTGCCAGCAGAGCCGGGAGCACCTTAGAGACCCAGTACTTC

V gene: TRBV7-9
CDR3 length: 15
D gene: -
clone size: -
J gene: TRBJ1-1
CDR3 protein: CASCNQQGESTEAFF
CDR3 DNA: TGTGCCAGCTGCAACCAACAGGGAGAGAGCACTGAAGCTTTCTTT

V gene: TRBV4-1
CDR3 length: 20
D gene: TRBD2
clone size: -
J gene: TRBJ2-6
CDR3 protein: CASSQDALGLAGSGANVLTF
CDR3 DNA: TGCGCCAGCAGCCAAGATGCGTTGGGACTAGCGGGATCTGGGGCCAACGTCCTGACTTTC

V gene: TRBV4-1
CDR3 length: 14
D gene: -
clone size: -
J gene: TRBJ1-2
CDR3 protein: CASSPLGGNYGYTF
CDR3 DNA: TGCGCCAGCAGCCCCCTCGGGGGAAACTATGGCTACACCTTC

V gene: TRBV2
CDR3 length: 14
D gene: -
clone size: -
J gene: TRBJ1-1
CDR3 protein: CASSLIQSSTEAFF
CDR3 DNA: TGTGCCAGCAGCCTCATCCAGTCGTCCACTGAAGCTTTCTTT

V gene: TRBV29-1
CDR3 length: 17
D gene: TRBD2
clone size: -
J gene: TRBJ2-3
CDR3 protein: CSVIPWGAGGSTDTQYF
CDR3 DNA: TGCAGCGTGATACCCTGGGGGGCGGGAGGAAGCACAGATACGCAGTATTTT

V gene: TRBV6-1
CDR3 length: 13
D gene: -
clone size: -
J gene: TRBJ2-5
CDR3 protein: CASSDLRLGTQYF
CDR3 DNA: TGTGCCAGCAGTGATCTCCGCTTGGGGACCCAGTACTTC

V gene: TRBV18
CDR3 length: 11
D gene: -
clone size: -
J gene: TRBJ2-5
CDR3 protein: CASSREETQYF
CDR3 DNA: TGTGCCAGCTCACGGGAGGAGACCCAGTACTTC

V gene: TRBV27
CDR3 length: 15
D gene: TRBD2
clone size: -
J gene: TRBJ2-1
CDR3 protein: CASGPGLGLMYEQFF
CDR3 DNA: TGTGCCAGCGGCCCGGGACTAGGTTTAATGTATGAGCAGTTCTTC

V gene: TRBV12-3/TRBV12-4
CDR3 length: 12
D gene: -
clone size: -
J gene: TRBJ1-5
CDR3 protein: CASSLGAAPQHF
CDR3 DNA: TGTGCCAGCAGTCTAGGGGCAGCGCCCCAGCATTTT

V gene: TRBV7-2
CDR3 length: 15
D gene: TRBD1
clone size: -
J gene: TRBJ2-2
CDR3 protein: CASRPDRANTGELFF
CDR3 DNA: TGTGCCAGCAGACCCGACAGGGCGAACACCGGGGAGCTGTTTTTT

V gene: TRBV27
CDR3 length: 15
D gene: -
clone size: -
J gene: TRBJ1-6
CDR3 protein: CASSFGGLGGSPLHF
CDR3 DNA: TGTGCCAGCAGTTTCGGGGGACTCGGAGGCTCACCCCTCCACTTT

V gene: TRBV11-1
CDR3 length: 13
D gene: -
clone size: -
J gene: TRBJ2-3
CDR3 protein: CASSSDGTDTQYF
CDR3 DNA: TGTGCCAGCAGCTCCGACGGCACAGATACGCAGTATTTT

V gene: TRBV18
CDR3 length: 14
D gene: -
clone size: once
J gene: TRBJ2-7
CDR3 protein: CASSPPQGLYEQYF
CDR3 DNA: TGTGCCAGCTCACCACCGCAGGGGCTTTACGAGCAGTACTTC

V gene: TRBV7-9
CDR3 length: 14
D gene: -
clone size: -
J gene: TRBJ2-7
CDR3 protein: CASTLVLPGSEQYF
CDR3 DNA: TGTGCCAGCACCCTGGTTCTACCAGGCTCCGAGCAGTACTTC

V gene: TRBV19
CDR3 length: 14
D gene: -
clone size: once
J gene: TRBJ1-3
CDR3 protein: CASSRRSSGNTIYF
CDR3 DNA: TGTGCCAGTAGTAGACGCAGCTCTGGAAACACCATATATTTT

V gene: TRBV6-5
CDR3 length: 12
D gene: TRBD1
clone size: -
J gene: TRBJ1-1
CDR3 protein: CASSSRTGRTFF
CDR3 DNA: TGTGCCAGCAGTTCTCGGACAGGCCGAACTTTCTTT

V gene: TRBV6-1
CDR3 length: 17
D gene: -
clone size: once
J gene: TRBJ2-3
CDR3 protein: CASSEALYAGATDTQYF
CDR3 DNA: TGTGCCAGCAGTGAAGCCCTTTACGCGGGGGCCACAGATACGCAGTATTTT

V gene: TRBV6-5
CDR3 length: 15
D gene: -
clone size: -
J gene: TRBJ1-6
CDR3 protein: CASTQGVPYNSPLHF
CDR3 DNA: TGTGCCAGCACCCAGGGAGTGCCCTATAATTCACCCCTCCACTTT

V gene: TRBV3-1/TRBV3-2
CDR3 length: 13
D gene: -
clone size: once
J gene: TRBJ1-2
CDR3 protein: CASSPTSRYGYTF
CDR3 DNA: TGTGCCAGCAGCCCCACTTCCCGGTATGGCTACACCTTC

V gene: TRBV6-5
CDR3 length: 14
D gene: -
clone size: -
J gene: TRBJ2-1
CDR3 protein: CASIPGEHAGEQFF
CDR3 DNA: TGTGCCAGCATTCCCGGGGAACATGCGGGTGAGCAGTTCTTC